Following are 28 T cell receptor beta chains from one sample sequenced in a study of T cell responses to AZD1222 COVID-19 vaccine. The table came from immunoSEQ multiplex PCR; TCRdb's copy has only in-frame clones and leaves some out. The sample records roughly 90,000 clones, 75% to 95% being singletons. The sample was peripheral blood, taken on day 0 of MenACWY control vaccination. These receptors all stem from an adult in good health.

The chain combines TRBV4-2 with TRBJ1-2, with D unresolved. V dropped 0 bases and J dropped 4 bases, with 9 bases sitting between them. Germline CDR1 is LGHNA and CDR2 is YNFKEQ. This CDR3 comprises 14 residues. The CDR3 nucleotides are TGTGCCAGCAGCCAAGATGGACCATTCTATGGCTACACCTTC. Translated: CASSQDGPFYGYTF.

Written as DNA, the CDR3 is TGTGCCAGCAAGGGACAGGGGATAGACACCATATATTTT. The encoded protein is CASKGQGIDTIYF. The chain links TRBV6-5 to TRBJ1-3; 10 nucleotides agree with TRBD1. CDR1 is MNHEY and CDR2 is SVGAGI in the germline V gene. The ends lost 7 bases at V and 8 bases at J; junction bases unmatched: 5. This CDR3 contains 13 residues.

This chain connects TRBV6-5 to TRBJ1-5; no clear D gene. In germline, CDR1 is MNHEY, CDR2 SVGAGI. The CDR3 totals 14 residues. Trimming shortened V by 6 bases and J by 7 bases, and 16 bases separated the two germline ends. CDR3 DNA: TGTGCCAGCAGGGGGAACGGACGTCAGCAGCCCCAGCATTTT. Translation gives CASRGNGRQQPQHF.

The chain uses TRBV9 and TRBJ2-3; D not certain. There are 14 residues in the CDR3. Germline-derived CDR1 and CDR2 are SGDLS and YYNGEE. Trimming pared 6 bases from V and 4 bases from J, leaving 15 bases between. CDR3 residues: CASTPDGGSDTQYF. The CDR3 nucleotides are TGTGCCAGCACCCCCGATGGTGGGTCAGATACGCAGTATTTT.

DNA for the CDR3: TGTGCCAGTAGTATAGGTTGGGGCCACAATGAGCAGTTCTTC. Its translation: CASSIGWGHNEQFF. The V and J genes are TRBV19 and TRBJ2-1, with D maybe TRBD1 (5 bases). In germline, CDR1 is LNHDA, CDR2 SQIVND (reference sequence). V was pared by 1 base and J by 5 bases, with 9 bases between. The length of the CDR3 is 14 residues. The variable domain in full, completed from reference TRBV19 and TRBJ2-1, reads DGGITQSPKYLFRKEGQNVTLSCEQNLNHDAMYWYRQDPGQGLRLIYYSQIVNDFQKGDIAEGYSVSREKKESFPLTVTSAQKNPTAFYLCASSIGWGHNEQFFGPGTRLTVL.

V usage is TRBV30 and J usage is TRBJ1-2, with a weak D call TRBD1 (5 bases). The CDR3 spans 15 residues. The V end was cut by 1 base, the J end by 5 bases, with 17 bases between. The V gene's germline CDR1 is GTSNPN and CDR2 SVGIG (reference sequence). CDR3 nucleotides: TGTGCCTGGAGTGCCCTGGGGGGACTTGGGTATGGCTACACCTTC. It codes for CAWSALGGLGYGYTF.

This clone was seen a single time. For the CDR3, the DNA is TGTGCCAGCAGTTTTGCCGACAGGGGGCTCCAAGCTTTCTTT. It is translated as CASSFADRGLQAFF. The chain is built from TRBV28 and TRBJ1-1, with 10 nucleotides matching TRBD1. V trimming: 3 bases; J trimming: 9 bases; junction bases outside the gene matches: 7. The V gene's germline CDR1 is MDHEN and CDR2 SYDVKM. The CDR3 is made up of 14 amino acids. The variable domain in full, completed from reference TRBV28 and TRBJ1-1, reads DVKVTQSSRYLVKRTGEKVFLECVQDMDHENMFWYRQDPGLGLRLIYFSYDVKMKEKGDIPEGYSVSREKKERFSLILESASTNQTSMYLCASSFADRGLQAFFGQGTRLTVV.

The chain has TRBV27 and TRBJ1-5; 7 bases fit TRBD1. The CDR3 sequence is 15 residues long. CDR1 is MNHEY and CDR2 is SMNVEV in the germline V gene (reference sequence). With 5 bases clipped from V and 3 bases from J, the junction kept 7 bases outside the gene matches. The CDR3 region has the DNA TGTGCCAGCAGTCAGGGACAGCAACCCAATCAGCCCCAGCATTTT. It codes for CASSQGQQPNQPQHF.

The CDR3 sequence: CASSPPGSGETQYF. The CDR3 bases are TGTGCCAGCTCACCACCCGGTTCGGGAGAGACCCAGTACTTC. V usage is TRBV18 and J usage is TRBJ2-5, with D uncertain. The CDR3 spans 14 residues. V was pared by 0 bases and J by 4 bases, with 9 bases between. Germline V gene lookup returns CDR1 KGHSH and CDR2 LQKENI.

The genes are TRBV9 and TRBJ2-6, with D unclear. CDR1 SGDLS and CDR2 YYNGEE come from the germline V gene. The CDR3 runs 17 residues. Trimming shortened V by 5 bases and J by 1 base, and 16 bases separated the two germline ends. In nucleotides, the CDR3 is TGTGCCAGCAGGCCAGAGGTGCCTCGGTCTGGGGCCAACGTCCTGACTTTC. Translating it yields CASRPEVPRSGANVLTF.

This rearrangement joins TRBV9 to TRBJ2-1, with D perhaps given as TRBD1 or TRBD2 (5 bases each). V was pared by 2 bases and J by 2 bases, with 11 bases between. Germline CDR1 SGDLS, CDR2 YYNGEE. The CDR3 extends over 15 amino acids. In nucleotides, the CDR3 is TGTGCCAGCAGCGTGGGTGAGGGGACCTACAATGAGCAGTTCTTC. Translation gives CASSVGEGTYNEQFF.

The chain couples TRBV7-2 to TRBJ2-3; 7 nucleotides align to TRBD2. Trimming took 2 bases from V and 6 from J; bases not matched to a gene: 5. Germline V gene sequence: CDR1 SGHTA, CDR2 FQGNSA. CDR3 size: 14 residues. In DNA form, the CDR3 reads TGTGCCAGCAGCTTAAGAGGGAGGGCGGATACGCAGTATTTT. It codes for CASSLRGRADTQYF.

V is TRBV7-9 and J is TRBJ2-5; no definite D call. V was trimmed by 3 bases and J by 5 bases, leaving 4 bases between them. Per germline, CDR1 SEHNR and CDR2 FQNEAQ (reference sequence). There are 11 residues in the CDR3. The CDR3: CASSFSETQYF. CDR3 coding DNA: TGTGCCAGCAGCTTTAGTGAGACCCAGTACTTC.

This chain uses TRBV6-5 with TRBJ1-3; 7 positions match TRBD1. The germline V gene encodes CDR1 MNHEY and CDR2 SVGAGI. V lost 10 bases and J lost 3; bases outside the gene matches: 6. This CDR3 contains 13 residues. CDR3 sequence: CATTGEFGNTIYF. The CDR3 region has the DNA TGTGCCACCACAGGGGAATTTGGAAACACCATATATTTT.

This chain links TRBV18 with TRBJ1-5; D is perhaps TRBD1 (5 bases). Trimming took off 1 base at V and 2 bases at J, with 15 bases between the two ends. Germline V CDR1 and CDR2: KGHSH, LQKENI. The CDR3 spans 17 residues. The CDR3 DNA reads as TGTGCCAGCTCACCACGTGACCGGGACGGCCGCAATCAGCCCCAGCATTTT. As protein: CASSPRDRDGRNQPQHF.

This chain uses TRBV5-1 with TRBJ1-1; 7 nucleotides match TRBD1. In germline, CDR1 is SGHRS, CDR2 YFSETQ. The CDR3 spans 13 residues. The ends lost 7 bases at V and 1 base at J; junction bases unmatched: 4. The CDR3: CASEGQENTEAFF. The CDR3 nucleotides are TGCGCCAGCGAAGGACAGGAGAACACTGAAGCTTTCTTT. The whole variable domain, remainder taken from reference TRBV5-1 and TRBJ1-1, is KAGVTQTPRYLIKTRGQQVTLSCSPISGHRSVSWYQQTPGQGLQFLFEYFSETQRNKGNFPGRFSGRQFSNSRSEMNVSTLELGDSALYLCASEGQENTEAFFGQGTRLTVV.

This clone has more than one count but fewer than ten. The chain has TRBV5-4 and TRBJ1-3, with D tentatively TRBD1 (5 bases). Per the germline V gene, CDR1 is SGHNT and CDR2 is YYREEE (reference sequence). V was pared by 0 bases and J by 2 bases, with 9 bases between. The CDR3 length is 15 residues. The CDR3 sequence: CASSLVWDPGNTIYF. CDR3 DNA: TGTGCCAGCAGCTTGGTGTGGGACCCTGGAAACACCATATATTTT.

This chain links TRBV2 with TRBJ2-3, with D unresolved. Between the trimmed V and J ends, which lost 6 bases and 4 bases, there was a span of 8 bases. The CDR3 is 12 amino acids. CDR1 is SNHLY, CDR2 FYNNEI, per germline. Here the CDR3 DNA reads TGTGCCAGCAGCGCTTTCCCAGATACGCAGTATTTT. Translated, it gives CASSAFPDTQYF. Supplemented by reference TRBV2 and TRBJ2-3, the full variable domain reads EPEVTQTPSHQVTQMGQEVILRCVPISNHLYFYWYRQILGQKVEFLVSFYNNEISEKSEIFDDQFSVERPDGSNFTLKIRSTKLEDSAMYFCASSAFPDTQYFGPGTRLTVL.

The rearrangement uses TRBV5-4 and TRBJ1-3; D gene uncertain. The CDR3 loop spans 13 amino acids. Germline CDR1 reads SGHNT; CDR2 reads YYREEE (reference sequence). V shed 2 bases and J shed 3 bases, with 6 bases lying between them. The CDR3 nucleotides are TGTGCCAGCAGCTTAGATCTTGGAAACACCATATATTTT. This encodes CASSLDLGNTIYF.

In DNA, the CDR3 is TGTGCCAGTAGTATAAGCCAAGAGACCCAGTACTTC. Translated, it gives CASSISQETQYF. The rearrangement joins TRBV19 to TRBJ2-5; D is uncertain. Germline CDR1 reads LNHDA; CDR2 reads SQIVND (reference sequence). This CDR3 comprises 12 residues. V lost 2 bases to trimming and J lost 1 base, with 2 bases between them.

The V and J genes are TRBV5-1 and TRBJ2-7; 15 bases line up with TRBD2. Germline lookup yields CDR1 SGHRS and CDR2 YFSETQ. Germline trimming cut 3 bases from V and 4 bases from J; bases unmatched to any gene: 2. The CDR3 totals 15 residues. The CDR3 coding sequence is TGCGCCAGCAGCTCCGGGACTAGCGGGAGGTACGAGCAGTACTTC. This encodes CASSSGTSGRYEQYF.

The chain carries TRBV6-1 and TRBJ2-1, with D tentatively TRBD2 (6 bases). V shed 4 bases and J shed 6 bases, with 19 bases lying between them. CDR3 length equals 16 residues. Looked up from germline, CDR1 is MNHNS and CDR2 is SASEGT. CDR3 loop: CASSAVVHTGVNEQFF. The CDR3 DNA follows: TGTGCCAGCAGTGCTGTGGTCCACACGGGGGTCAATGAGCAGTTCTTC.

The J gene is TRBJ2-2, the V gene TRBV29-1; D may be TRBD1 (6 bases). V gave up 7 bases and J gave up 2 bases, with 14 bases separating them. CDR3 length equals 14 residues. Germline V gene sequence: CDR1 SQVTM, CDR2 ANQGSEA. The CDR3 DNA sequence: TGCAGCGCCCGGACAGATGGAAACACCGGGGAGCTGTTTTTT. Translation: CSARTDGNTGELFF.

The chain recombines TRBV25-1 with TRBJ2-1; D is unclear. V was pared by 9 bases and J by 4 bases, with 10 bases between. The CDR3 covers 12 residues. The germline CDR1 and CDR2 sequences are MGHDK and SYGVNS. CDR3: CARKIGYNEQFF. The CDR3, as DNA: TGTGCCAGAAAAATAGGATACAATGAGCAGTTCTTC.

J is TRBJ2-1 and V is TRBV28; 8 bases are a match to TRBD2. The CDR3 has 15 residues. V was pared by 4 bases and J by 5 bases, with 7 bases of the junction left unmatched. Germline-derived CDR1 and CDR2 are MDHEN and SYDVKM. The CDR3, as DNA: TGTGCCAGCAGTTCCAGCGGGGGAGGGCACAATGAGCAGTTCTTC. Translation gives CASSSSGGGHNEQFF. The whole variable domain, remainder taken from reference TRBV28 and TRBJ2-1, is DVKVTQSSRYLVKRTGEKVFLECVQDMDHENMFWYRQDPGLGLRLIYFSYDVKMKEKGDIPEGYSVSREKKERFSLILESASTNQTSMYLCASSSSGGGHNEQFFGPGTRLTVL.

The chain recombines TRBV5-1 with TRBJ1-2; 7 nucleotides agree with TRBD1. V lost 5 bases, J lost 6 bases, and 4 bases stayed unmatched. The CDR3 runs 12 residues. Germline CDR1 reads SGHRS; CDR2 reads YFSETQ. Here the CDR3 reads CASRWDRDGYTF. As DNA, the CDR3 is TGCGCCAGCAGGTGGGACAGAGATGGCTACACCTTC. The full variable domain, in which reference TRBV5-1 and TRBJ1-2 provide the parts outside the CDR3, is KAGVTQTPRYLIKTRGQQVTLSCSPISGHRSVSWYQQTPGQGLQFLFEYFSETQRNKGNFPGRFSGRQFSNSRSEMNVSTLELGDSALYLCASRWDRDGYTFGSGTRLTVV.

The chain uses TRBV29-1 and TRBJ2-1; tentative D call: TRBD1 (5 bases). V gave up 7 bases and J gave up 9 bases, with 13 bases separating them. There are 11 residues in the CDR3. Per germline, CDR1 SQVTM and CDR2 ANQGSEA. The CDR3 DNA follows: TGCAGCGGAACAGGCATGGCTGAGCAGTTCTTC. Translation gives CSGTGMAEQFF.

This chain joins TRBV4-2 and TRBJ2-1; 8 nucleotides agree with TRBD2. Germline CDR1 reads LGHNA; CDR2 reads YNFKEQ. The CDR3 consists of 18 residues. Trimming removed 1 base from V and 8 bases from J; junction bases left unmatched: 16. CDR3 amino acids: CASSQVWDREGRGDEQFF. CDR3 bases: TGTGCCAGCAGCCAAGTTTGGGACCGGGAGGGGAGGGGCGATGAGCAGTTCTTC.